The source of this TCR beta chain is a study of OX40 agonist ivuxolimab in advanced cancers. Overall study: Treatment of patients was with ivuxolimab, an agonistic anti-OX40 (CD134) antibody. Melanoma, hepatocellular carcinoma, head and neck or renal cell cancer occurred in dose-escalation patients. One hepatocellular carcinoma and two cutaneous melanoma patients partially responded.

TCRdb's copy holds only in-frame clones and misses some; the assay was immunoSEQ multiplex PCR. The sample carries about 87,000 clones, 80% to 90% recorded once. With respect to this clone: What it binds is unknown.

The V and J ends lost 8 bases and 0 bases, in that order; junction bases with no gene match: 7. Looked up from germline, CDR1 is MNHEY and CDR2 is SMNVEV (reference sequence). CDR3 length equals 17 residues. Study-level findings and limits: Both CD4+ and CD8+ T cell populations in blood had undergone clonal expansion by week 6 at 0.1 to 3.0 mg/kg.

Sequenced material: CD4+ or CD8+ T cells sorted from blood, taken in a trial of the OX40 agonist ivuxolimab. This sequence was found in an adult with an advanced solid tumor such as melanoma, head and neck, liver or kidney cancer. This chain links TRBV27 with TRBJ2-1; 13 nucleotides align to TRBD2. Written as DNA, the CDR3 is TGTGCCAGCCCCGGGACTAGCGGGGCGAGCTCCTACAATGAGCAGTTCTTC. Translation gives CASPGTSGASSYNEQFF.